This T cell receptor (beta chain) stems from a study of cytomegalovirus exposure and HLA in healthy donors. Regarding this clone: The antigen remains undetermined.

Germline lookup yields CDR1 MNHEY and CDR2 SVGAGI. This CDR3 is built from 13 residues. V was clipped by 5 bases and J by 7 bases, with 14 bases between them. Overall study findings and caveats: The study flagged about 150 TCR beta chains as cytomegalovirus-associated. In a later analysis, a missense DCLRE1C variant was linked to TCR beta V- and J-gene trimming. Reports showed the classifier diagnosing cytomegalovirus status with high specificity and sensitivity. For most TCR beta V segments, an earlier analysis put the productive rate at about 87% or about 30% of the time.

PCR employed 60 Vbeta and 13 Jbeta primers. Here immunoSEQ multiplex PCR was the method, and the copy in TCRdb shows in-frame clones only, minus some. The table shows under 200,000 clones, with roughly 85% occurring only once. This sequence joins TRBV6-5 and TRBJ2-5; D remains ambiguous. This TCR was recovered from a woman between 40 and 55 years old in good health and CMV-seronegative. Sequencing was performed on PBMCs. The CDR3, as DNA: TGTGCCAGCAGTCCCGCCCGGAGTGGGACCCAGTACTTC. It is translated as CASSPARSGTQYF.